These 30 T cell receptor beta chains came from one sample sequenced in a study of blood T cell repertoires in COVID-19. Sequencing used immunoSEQ multiplex PCR; TCRdb keeps in-frame clones, though not all of them. This table has 150,000 or so clones, roughly 83% appearing once. The sequencing sample was made of PBMCs or T cells enriched from blood (not recorded which). The origin of the receptors is a man between 65 and 85 years old who had been exposed to COVID-19.

The rearrangement uses TRBV29-1 and TRBJ2-7; 7 bases agree with TRBD1. Germline CDR1 is SQVTM and CDR2 is ANQGSEA. The trim removed 6 bases at V and 6 bases at J, leaving 11 bases unmatched. CDR3 length: 13 amino acids. The CDR3 DNA reads TGCAGCGTACTACCCGAAAGGGGGCCCGAGCAGTACTTC. Residues: CSVLPERGPEQYF.

A single count supports this clone. V gene TRBV24-1 combines with J gene TRBJ2-3; D is undetermined. V lost 2 bases, J lost 6 bases, and 8 bases lay in between. The CDR3 totals 13 residues. Germline values: CDR1 KGHDR, CDR2 SFDVKD. The CDR3 bases are TGTGCCACCAGTGATTCGCGCTTGGATACGCAGTATTTT. Translated, it gives CATSDSRLDTQYF.

The chain links TRBV11-2 to TRBJ1-3; tentative D call: TRBD1 (5 bases). Germline CDR1 reads SGHAT; CDR2 reads FQNNGV. V was shortened by 5 bases and J by 4 bases, with 21 bases between the two germline ends. The CDR3 has 17 amino acids. CDR3 sequence (DNA): TGTGCCAGCAGCCATATTCGAACAGGAGTTGAGGGAAACACCATATATTTT. Translated: CASSHIRTGVEGNTIYF.

The chain employs TRBV27 and TRBJ2-7; weak D call: TRBD2 (6 bases). Per the germline V gene, CDR1 is MNHEY and CDR2 is SMNVEV (reference sequence). This CDR3 is 14 amino acids long. The V gene lost 3 bases and the J gene lost 4 bases, with 13 bases spanning the gap. CDR3: CASSFISGGYEQYF. DNA for the CDR3: TGTGCCAGCAGTTTTATTTCAGGAGGGTACGAGCAGTACTTC.

V usage is TRBV19 and J usage is TRBJ1-3; D is possibly TRBD1 (6 bases). Germline-derived CDR1 and CDR2 are LNHDA and SQIVND (reference sequence). This CDR3 region has 14 residues. Trimming removed 6 bases at V and 2 bases at J, with 11 bases between. For the CDR3, the DNA is TGTGCCAGTAGGGAGACAGGAACTGGAAACACCATATATTTT. This gives the protein CASRETGTGNTIYF. Drawing the rest from reference TRBV19 and TRBJ1-3, the complete variable domain is DGGITQSPKYLFRKEGQNVTLSCEQNLNHDAMYWYRQDPGQGLRLIYYSQIVNDFQKGDIAEGYSVSREKKESFPLTVTSAQKNPTAFYLCASRETGTGNTIYFGEGSWLTVV.

The V and J genes are TRBV5-1 and TRBJ1-6; weak D call: TRBD1 (5 bases). Germline V gene data show CDR1 as SGHRS and CDR2 as YFSETQ. V was cut by 0 bases and J by 8 bases, with 12 bases left in between. The CDR3 is 15 amino acids. CDR3 sequence reads: CASSLGAGDYSPLHF. The DNA of the CDR3 is TGCGCCAGCAGCTTGGGAGCGGGGGACTATTCACCCCTCCACTTT.

The chain employs TRBV19 and TRBJ2-1; 13 bases agree with TRBD2. CDR3 length: 15 residues. Germline V gene data show CDR1 as LNHDA and CDR2 as SQIVND (reference sequence). Losses at the gene ends were 5 bases for V and 9 bases for J; bases not matched to a gene: 7. The CDR3 is CASSPGLAGRGEQFF. For the CDR3, the DNA is TGTGCCAGTAGTCCGGGACTAGCGGGAAGGGGTGAGCAGTTCTTC.

Turning to this clone: The junction shows a germline mismatch at one end, possibly a read error. The rearrangement uses TRBV6-2 or TRBV6-3 and TRBJ2-1, with TRBD1 matching 7 bases. Germline loops: CDR1 MNHEY, CDR2 SVGEGT. This CDR3 is built from 11 residues. The CDR3 loop is CASSHPDRKIF. CDR3 nucleotide sequence: TGTGCCAGCAGCCACCCGGACAGGAAGATCTTC.

This clone was observed once. V and J are TRBV6-2 or TRBV6-3 and TRBJ2-7; TRBD1 aligns across 9 bases. The V gene end was trimmed by 4 bases and the J gene end by 3 bases; junction bases not matched to a gene: 7. This CDR3 contains 15 residues. Germline assignment: CDR1 MNHEY and CDR2 SVGEGT. CDR3 bases: TGTGCCAGCAGTTGGGGACAGGGAATCGTCTACGAGCAGTACTTC. It is translated as CASSWGQGIVYEQYF.

The chain couples TRBV2 to TRBJ2-2, with TRBD2 matching 10 bases. V was pared by 7 bases and J by 3 bases, with 5 bases of the junction left unmatched. This CDR3 spans 15 amino acids. From germline, CDR1 is SNHLY and CDR2 FYNNEI. The CDR3 protein is CASIWTSGDTGELFF. The CDR3 DNA sequence: TGTGCCAGCATTTGGACTAGCGGAGACACCGGGGAGCTGTTTTTT.

The CDR3 DNA sequence: TGCGCCAGCAGCGCCTTACAGGGGAACACTGAAGCTTTCTTT. Amino acids: CASSALQGNTEAFF. V and J are TRBV5-1 and TRBJ1-1; TRBD1 is a possible D gene (6 bases). This CDR3 contains 14 residues. Deletions cut 4 bases from V and 1 base from J, with 11 bases between. Germline-derived CDR1 and CDR2 are SGHRS and YFSETQ.

Notes on this clone: The sample has other DNA sequences that encode this CDR3 too. V is TRBV5-4 and J is TRBJ2-5; D uncertain. CDR3 length: 14 amino acids. Trimming left V 0 bases short and J 0 bases short, with 6 bases between. Germline V gene sequence: CDR1 SGHNT, CDR2 YYREEE (reference sequence). The CDR3 sequence: CASSLAGNQETQYF. As DNA, the CDR3 is TGTGCCAGCAGCTTGGCAGGAAACCAAGAGACCCAGTACTTC. Full variable domain (rest looked up from reference TRBV5-4 and TRBJ2-5): ETGVTQSPTHLIKTRGQQVTLRCSSQSGHNTVSWYQQALGQGPQFIFQYYREEENGRGNFPPRFSGLQFPNYSSELNVNALELDDSALYLCASSLAGNQETQYFGPGTRLLVL.

This chain uses TRBV6-1 with TRBJ1-3, with D unclear. This CDR3 contains 17 residues. Germline lookup yields CDR1 MNHNS and CDR2 SASEGT. The ends were cut back, 2 bases at V and 0 bases at J, with 14 bases in the middle. This CDR3 reads CASSELAIASSGNTIYF. CDR3 nucleotides: TGTGCCAGCAGTGAACTGGCTATCGCTAGCTCTGGAAACACCATATATTTT.

The V and J genes are TRBV7-2 and TRBJ2-7; D uncertain. The CDR3 consists of 15 residues. V was shortened by 2 bases and J by 4 bases, with 15 bases between the two germline ends. Germline lookup yields CDR1 SGHTA and CDR2 FQGNSA. The CDR3 loop is CASSLQASTIYEQYF. CDR3 nucleotides: TGTGCCAGCAGCTTACAGGCCTCGACCATTTACGAGCAGTACTTC. The full variable domain, completed using reference TRBV7-2 and TRBJ2-7, is GAGVSQSPSNKVTEKGKDVELRCDPISGHTALYWYRQSLGQGLEFLIYFQGNSAPDKSGLPSDRFSAERTGGSVSTLTIQRTQQEDSAVYLCASSLQASTIYEQYFGPGTRLTVT.

The CDR3 reads CSVEDRTGGSYNEQFF. DNA for the CDR3: TGCAGCGTTGAAGATAGGACGGGAGGGTCCTACAATGAGCAGTTCTTC. This chain connects TRBV29-1 to TRBJ2-1; TRBD2 aligns across 8 bases. The CDR3 is 16 residues long. Germline CDR1 is SQVTM and CDR2 is ANQGSEA. The V gene end was trimmed by 0 bases and the J gene end by 1 base; junction bases not matched to a gene: 5.

In DNA form, the CDR3 reads TGTGCCAGCAGCTTAGATCGACTAGCGGGAGTAGGTAATGAGCAGTTCTTC. Its translation: CASSLDRLAGVGNEQFF. V gene TRBV11-2 combines with J gene TRBJ2-1; 12 bases are a match to TRBD2. The length of the CDR3 is 17 residues. V dropped 0 bases and J dropped 7; count of bases not matched to a gene: 7. Germline CDR1 SGHAT, CDR2 FQNNGV.

The chain uses TRBV28 and TRBJ2-2; D call uncertain. This CDR3 has 13 amino acids. V lost 4 bases and J lost 1, with 4 bases in between. The germline CDR1 and CDR2 sequences are MDHEN and SYDVKM. The CDR3 loop reads CASSYRNTGELFF. The CDR3 DNA reads as TGTGCCAGCAGTTATAGGAACACCGGGGAGCTGTTTTTT.

V is TRBV5-1 and J is TRBJ1-5; no clear D. The CDR3 contains 15 residues. V lost 0 bases and J 5 bases, leaving 12 bases between the germline ends. Germline CDR1 SGHRS, CDR2 YFSETQ. The DNA of the CDR3 is TGCGCCAGCAGCTTGGAAGGAGGAAATCATCAGCCCCAGCATTTT. It specifies CASSLEGGNHQPQHF.

The chain joins TRBV9 to TRBJ1-3, with 10 positions matching TRBD1. The CDR3 has 17 amino acids. Germline V CDR1 and CDR2: SGDLS, YYNGEE. V was clipped by 0 bases and J by 1 base; unmatched bases: 4. The DNA for the CDR3 is TGTGCCAGCAGCGTAGCGACAGGGGGCGAGTCTGGAAACACCATATATTTT. As protein: CASSVATGGESGNTIYF.

The genes are TRBV30 and TRBJ1-5; the D is unclear. V lost 4 bases, J lost 3 bases, and 10 bases lay in between. CDR1 is GTSNPN, CDR2 SVGIG, per germline (reference sequence). The CDR3 spans 13 residues. Here the CDR3 reads CAWNSGTNQPQHF. The CDR3 DNA is TGTGCCTGGAATTCAGGTACCAATCAGCCCCAGCATTTT.

The chain carries TRBV11-2 and TRBJ1-4, with D perhaps TRBD1 (6 bases). The V and J ends lost 3 bases and 4 bases respectively, with 9 bases between them. The CDR3 has 14 residues. Germline V gene data show CDR1 as SGHAT and CDR2 as FQNNGV. CDR3 loop: CASSLRGSNEKLFF. The CDR3 nucleotides are TGTGCCAGCAGCTTGAGGGGGAGTAATGAAAAACTGTTTTTT. Supplemented by reference TRBV11-2 and TRBJ1-4, the full variable domain reads EAGVAQSPRYKIIEKRQSVAFWCNPISGHATLYWYQQILGQGPKLLIQFQNNGVVDDSQLPKDRFSAERLKGVDSTLKIQPAKLEDSAVYLCASSLRGSNEKLFFGSGTQLSVL.

As concerns this clone: The germline gene is not matched at one end of the junction; a read error may be the cause. The rearrangement joins TRBV5-7 to TRBJ2-1; tentative D call: TRBD1 (6 bases). TRBV5-7 is reported as an ORF; its role is uncertain. The CDR3 sequence is 15 residues long. In nucleotides, the CDR3 is TGTGCCAGCAGCTTGCTGAGACAGGCTTACAGTGAGCAGTTCTTC. Encoded protein: CASSLLRQAYSEQFF.

The chain combines TRBV18 with TRBJ1-1; D gene unclear. The CDR3 runs to 15 residues. Germline V gives CDR1 KGHSH, CDR2 LQKENI. V lost 3 bases to trimming and J lost 0 bases, with 11 bases between them. The CDR3 region has the DNA TGTGCCAGCTCACCCATTGTGAGGGTGAACACTGAAGCTTTCTTT. Amino acids: CASSPIVRVNTEAFF. The whole variable domain, filled in from reference TRBV18 and TRBJ1-1, reads NAGVMQNPRHLVRRRGQEARLRCSPMKGHSHVYWYRQLPEEGLKFMVYLQKENIIDESGMPKERFSAEFPKEGPSILRIQQVVRGDSAAYFCASSPIVRVNTEAFFGQGTRLTVV.

V usage is TRBV10-3 and J usage is TRBJ1-2, with 8 bases fitting TRBD1. The trim removed 7 bases at V and 5 bases at J, leaving 6 bases unmatched. From germline, CDR1 is ENHRY and CDR2 SYGVKD. This CDR3 spans 13 amino acids. DNA of the CDR3: TGTGCCATCACCCCGGACAGGGTTTATGGCTACACCTTC. Residues: CAITPDRVYGYTF.

The sample holds one count of this clone. The chain employs TRBV27 and TRBJ2-2; 8 nucleotides line up with TRBD2. The CDR3 runs 18 residues. CDR1 is MNHEY and CDR2 is SMNVEV in the germline V gene (reference sequence). The V and J ends lost 2 bases and 0 bases, in that order; junction bases with no gene match: 8. As DNA, the CDR3 is TGTGCCAGCAGTTTACTCAACTTAGCGGGACCGAACACCGGGGAGCTGTTTTTT. It encodes CASSLLNLAGPNTGELFF.

V gene TRBV9 combines with J gene TRBJ2-5; the D is unclear. This CDR3 spans 14 amino acids. V gave up 1 base and J gave up 1 base, with 8 bases separating them. The germline V gene has CDR1 SGDLS and CDR2 YYNGEE. CDR3 sequence (DNA): TGTGCCAGCAGCGTAAGGCCAGGCCAAGAGACCCAGTACTTC. This translates into CASSVRPGQETQYF.

The chain employs TRBV6-4 and TRBJ2-7; possible D gene TRBD1, 5 bases. CDR3 size: 14 residues. Germline V gene sequence: CDR1 MRHNA, CDR2 SNTAGT. The ends were cut back, 2 bases at V and 4 bases at J, with 12 bases in the middle. CDR3: CASSDQGKGYEQYF. The CDR3 DNA sequence: TGTGCCAGCAGTGACCAGGGAAAAGGATACGAGCAGTACTTC.

The gene calls are TRBV28 and TRBJ1-6; D is ambiguous. Trimming removed 3 bases from V and 10 bases from J, with 7 bases in between. The CDR3 is made up of 12 amino acids. Germline V gene lookup returns CDR1 MDHEN and CDR2 SYDVKM. The CDR3 reads CASSLWPSPLHF. The CDR3 coding sequence is TGTGCCAGCAGTTTGTGGCCATCACCCCTCCACTTT.

CDR3 in amino acids: CASSIPGKSYEQYF. The CDR3 nucleotides are TGTGCCAGTAGTATCCCAGGGAAATCCTACGAGCAGTACTTC. The chain is built from TRBV19 and TRBJ2-7; perhaps TRBD1 as D (5 bases). CDR1 is LNHDA and CDR2 is SQIVND in the germline V gene (reference sequence). The CDR3 is made up of 14 amino acids. V was clipped by 3 bases and J by 1 base, with 10 bases between them.

The chain uses TRBV28 and TRBJ1-4; 8 bases agree with TRBD1. The junction had 5 bases not matched to a gene; V was cut back by 2 bases and J by 6 bases. Germline V gives CDR1 MDHEN, CDR2 SYDVKM. The CDR3 covers 15 residues. The DNA for the CDR3 is TGTGCCAGCAGTTTACCCGGGACAGGTCATGAAAAACTGTTTTTT. It encodes CASSLPGTGHEKLFF.